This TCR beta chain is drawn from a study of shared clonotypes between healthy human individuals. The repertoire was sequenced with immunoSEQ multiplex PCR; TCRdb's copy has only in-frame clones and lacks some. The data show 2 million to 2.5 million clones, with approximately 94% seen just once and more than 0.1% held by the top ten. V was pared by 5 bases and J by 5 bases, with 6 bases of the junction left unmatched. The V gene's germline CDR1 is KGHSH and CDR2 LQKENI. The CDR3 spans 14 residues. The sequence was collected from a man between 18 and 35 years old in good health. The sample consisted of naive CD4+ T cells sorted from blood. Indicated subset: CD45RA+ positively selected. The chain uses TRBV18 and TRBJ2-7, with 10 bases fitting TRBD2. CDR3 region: CASSRGLAFDEQYF. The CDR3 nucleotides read TGTGCCAGCTCAAGGGGACTAGCGTTCGACGAGCAGTACTTC.